The clone carrying this TCR beta chain showed up just once. Its matching antigen is unknown. These data come from a study of cytomegalovirus exposure and HLA in healthy donors. General study findings and limits: A later analysis found common viral pathogens apparently linked to several of the most significant clusters. A later analysis revealed that TCR association rates differed between HLA loci, peaking at DRB1 and bottoming out at HLA-C. Associated with HLA alleles at 0.05 false discovery rate in a later analysis were 16,951 TCR beta sequences.

J was trimmed by 3 bases and V by 6 bases; bases with no gene match: 6. The CDR3 covers 14 residues. Germline CDR1 MNHEY, CDR2 SMNVEV (reference sequence). Use of 60 Vbeta and 13 Jbeta primers characterized the PCR. Sequencing was performed with immunoSEQ multiplex PCR; in TCRdb, only in-frame clones are kept and a portion is missing. The profile shows roughly 100,000 clones, 63% of them singletons. Missing from this donor's record is the CMV serostatus. V is TRBV27 and J is TRBJ2-7; 9 positions match TRBD1. The source of this sequence is a human donor in good health. Sample: PBMCs. CDR3 coding DNA: TGTGCCAGCAGGTTACAGGGGGCTCACTACGAGCAGTACTTC. Protein: CASRLQGAHYEQYF.